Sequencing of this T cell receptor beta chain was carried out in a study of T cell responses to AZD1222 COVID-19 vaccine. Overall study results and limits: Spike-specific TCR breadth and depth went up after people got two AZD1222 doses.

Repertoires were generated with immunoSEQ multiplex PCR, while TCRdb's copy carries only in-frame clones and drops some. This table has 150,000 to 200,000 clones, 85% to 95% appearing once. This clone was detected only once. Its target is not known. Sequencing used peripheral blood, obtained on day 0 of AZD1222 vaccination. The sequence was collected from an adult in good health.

The CDR3 loop is CASGSTSGVNEQFF. DNA of the CDR3: TGTGCCAGCGGTTCGACTAGCGGGGTGAATGAGCAGTTCTTC. The chain joins TRBV2 to TRBJ2-1; 11 positions match TRBD2. V shed 8 bases, J shed 7 bases, and the junction held 7 bases outside the gene matches. This CDR3 comprises 14 residues. In germline, CDR1 is SNHLY, CDR2 FYNNEI.